The 22 T cell receptor beta chains below come from one sample, sequenced in a study of shared clonotypes between healthy human individuals (dated by TCRdb to the early 2020s). Receptor amplification or capture employed the immunoSEQ multiplex PCR assay. In TCRdb, the immuneACCESS table is reduced to in-frame sequences with V and J assigned. These tables do not hold every clone; where another copy was compared, an unresolved V gene accounts for under half, and the others remain unexplained. This sample comprises 650,000 to 700,000 clones, around 91% of them detected only once. More than 30% of the sample lies in the top ten. Sequencing input: memory CD8+ T cells from PBMCs. According to the study, the label for this sample's cell subset or site signals: CD45RO+ cells pooled with CCR7-negative TemRA cells. These receptors originate from a man aged 18 to 35 in good health. Some clones in this sample may be carry-over from other donors' samples.

The gene calls are TRBV6-1 and TRBJ1-2, with 11 bases aligning to TRBD1. The CDR3 spans 16 residues. The J segment lost 3 bases and the V segment lost 1 base, leaving 4 bases of the junction unmatched. Germline V gene lookup returns CDR1 MNHNS and CDR2 SASEGT. The CDR3 nucleotides read TGTGCCAGCAGTGAAGGGACAGGGGGCAACTACTATGGCTACACCTTC. It encodes CASSEGTGGNYYGYTF.

Only a few counts were recorded for this clone. The chain is built from TRBV6-1 and TRBJ1-1; possibly TRBD1 for D (5 bases). The CDR3 is made up of 13 amino acids. Germline V CDR1 and CDR2: MNHNS, SASEGT. The ends were cut back, 8 bases at V and 1 base at J, with 11 bases in the middle. This chain's CDR3 is CASRDGENTEAFF. CDR3 sequence (DNA): TGTGCCAGCCGGGACGGGGAGAACACTGAAGCTTTCTTT.

The chain combines TRBV27 with TRBJ1-1; D may be TRBD1 (6 bases). Trimming cost V 2 bases and J 11 bases, with 18 bases left between them. CDR3 length equals 14 residues. Germline CDR1 MNHEY, CDR2 SMNVEV (reference sequence). CDR3 protein: CASSLRAGGPWAFF. CDR3 coding DNA: TGTGCCAGCAGTTTAAGGGCGGGGGGCCCTTGGGCTTTCTTT.

This sequence joins TRBV7-3 and TRBJ2-2; 11 nucleotides agree with TRBD2. Germline V gene sequence: CDR1 SGHTA, CDR2 FQGTGA. CDR3 length: 18 residues. V lost 3 bases, J lost 2 bases, and 8 bases stayed unmatched. CDR3 sequence reads: CASSFPASGRSNTGELFF. CDR3 bases: TGTGCCAGCAGCTTCCCGGCTAGCGGGAGGAGCAACACCGGGGAGCTGTTTTTT.

The chain couples TRBV13 to TRBJ2-1, with 13 bases that match TRBD2. The V gene end was trimmed by 5 bases and the J gene end by 8 bases; junction bases not matched to a gene: 9. The CDR3 totals 16 residues. Germline V gene data show CDR1 as PRHDT and CDR2 as FYEKMQ (reference sequence). This chain's CDR3 is CASSARTSGSIYEQFF. The DNA for the CDR3 is TGTGCCAGCAGCGCCCGGACTAGCGGGAGTATATATGAGCAGTTCTTC. The whole variable domain, filled in from reference TRBV13 and TRBJ2-1, reads AAGVIQSPRHLIKEKRETATLKCYPIPRHDTVYWYQQGPGQDPQFLISFYEKMQSDKGSIPDRFSAQQFSDYHSELNMSSLELGDSALYFCASSARTSGSIYEQFFGPGTRLTVL.

The chain employs TRBV4-3 and TRBJ2-1; 10 bases line up with TRBD2. Germline-derived CDR1 and CDR2 are LGHNA and YSLEER. After removal of 0 bases from V and 5 bases from J, the junction contained 10 bases not matched to a gene. This CDR3 region has 18 residues. Here the CDR3 DNA reads TGCGCCAGCAGCCAAGAGCCCCCGGGACTAGCGTACCACAATGAGCAGTTCTTC. This translates into CASSQEPPGLAYHNEQFF.

The chain joins TRBV15 to TRBJ2-1; no clear D. In germline, CDR1 is LNHNV, CDR2 YYDKDF (reference sequence). Trimming stripped 0 bases from V and 13 bases from J, with 22 bases between. CDR3 length: 16 residues. The CDR3 nucleotides read TGTGCCACCAGCAGAGAGTTGGAGACTGTTCCCAGCGAACAGTTCTTC. Protein product: CATSRELETVPSEQFF.

The chain recombines TRBV7-9 with TRBJ2-7; D not resolved. CDR1 SEHNR and CDR2 FQNEAQ come from the germline V gene (reference sequence). CDR3 size: 14 residues. Trimming cost V 5 bases and J 0 bases, with 11 bases left between them. CDR3 nucleotides: TGTGCCAGCAGCCAAAGGGATTTCTCCTACGAGCAGTACTTC. Translated: CASSQRDFSYEQYF.

This clone was detected ten times or more. The genes are TRBV6-5 and TRBJ1-5, with D unclear. Germline CDR1 and CDR2: MNHEY and SVGAGI. The CDR3 extends over 15 amino acids. Trimming removed 0 bases at V and 1 base at J, with 7 bases between. Written as DNA, the CDR3 is TGTGCCAGCAGTTACTCGGTGCCGAGCAATCAGCCCCAGCATTTT. Its protein product is CASSYSVPSNQPQHF.

The chain employs TRBV28 and TRBJ2-7, with 7 nucleotides matching TRBD1. CDR1 is MDHEN, CDR2 SYDVKM, per germline. J was trimmed by 5 bases and V by 3 bases; bases with no gene match: 4. This CDR3 is 13 amino acids long. The CDR3 DNA sequence: TGTGCCAGCAGTTTCGAAACAGGGGACGAGCAGTACTTC. It codes for CASSFETGDEQYF.

The CDR3, as DNA: TGTGCCAGCAGCCCGACAGGGTACAGCACAGATACGCAGTATTTT. Its translation: CASSPTGYSTDTQYF. The chain couples TRBV9 to TRBJ2-3; TRBD1 aligns across 7 bases. Per the germline V gene, CDR1 is SGDLS and CDR2 is YYNGEE. With 4 bases clipped from V and 0 bases from J, the junction kept 5 bases outside the gene matches. This CDR3 region has 15 residues.

In regard to this clone: A far larger clone is just one base off, so this is likely a read error. The chain has TRBV5-1 and TRBJ1-1; D is uncertain. Trimming took off 1 base at V and 4 bases at J, with 8 bases between the two ends. This CDR3 has 13 residues. CDR1 is SGHRS and CDR2 is YFSETQ in the germline V gene. The CDR3 here is CASSLSMSTEAFF. The CDR3 nucleotides read TGCGCCAGCAGCTTGTCGATGAGCACTGAAGCTTTCTTT.

The rearrangement links TRBV6-6 to TRBJ2-1, with D tentatively TRBD2 (6 bases). This CDR3 contains 12 residues. Germline V lookup: CDR1 MNHNY, CDR2 SVGAGI (reference sequence). V was clipped by 8 bases and J by 8 bases, with 13 bases between them. CDR3: CASGPTGDEQFF. The CDR3 DNA follows: TGTGCCAGCGGACCTACGGGGGATGAGCAGTTCTTC.

This clone was seen once. The rearrangement links TRBV2 to TRBJ2-1, with 9 bases fitting TRBD1. This CDR3 is built from 15 residues. Germline trimming cut 8 bases from V and 7 bases from J; bases unmatched to any gene: 12. Germline assignment: CDR1 SNHLY and CDR2 FYNNEI. In nucleotides, the CDR3 is TGTGCCAGCCATAGAGAACAGGGGGCGCGGAATGAGCAGTTCTTC. Protein: CASHREQGARNEQFF.

The chain is built from TRBV27 and TRBJ1-2; 9 nucleotides agree with TRBD1. V trimming: 7 bases; J trimming: 4 bases; junction bases outside the gene matches: 16. The CDR3 consists of 17 residues. Germline loops: CDR1 MNHEY, CDR2 SMNVEV (reference sequence). CDR3 region: CASIEGDRVGGGYGYTF. CDR3 sequence (DNA): TGTGCCAGCATCGAAGGGGACAGGGTGGGTGGTGGCTATGGCTACACCTTC.

The chain is built from TRBV28 and TRBJ1-3; D is ambiguous. Per the germline V gene, CDR1 is MDHEN and CDR2 is SYDVKM. The CDR3 length is 16 residues. Trimming cost V 2 bases and J 0 bases, with 11 bases left between them. DNA for the CDR3: TGTGCCAGCAGTTTAACCCCATTGGTCTCTGGAAACACCATATATTTT. Residues: CASSLTPLVSGNTIYF.

V is TRBV28 and J is TRBJ1-3; 8 nucleotides match TRBD1. The length of the CDR3 is 15 residues. Germline V gene lookup returns CDR1 MDHEN and CDR2 SYDVKM. V lost 4 bases to trimming and J lost 3 bases; unmatched junction nucleotides: 5. This chain's CDR3 is CASSSTGGDGNTIYF. CDR3 nucleotide sequence: TGTGCCAGCAGTTCTACAGGGGGTGATGGAAACACCATATATTTT.

The chain is built from TRBV18 and TRBJ2-5; D is ambiguous. Between the trimmed V and J ends, which lost 0 bases and 5 bases, there was a span of 7 bases. Germline V gene data show CDR1 as KGHSH and CDR2 as LQKENI. CDR3 length equals 13 residues. The CDR3 loop reads CASSPPLRETQYF. CDR3 coding DNA: TGTGCCAGCTCACCACCGCTCCGGGAGACCCAGTACTTC.

In its sample, this clone was seen once. The J gene is TRBJ2-7, the V gene TRBV4-1; D gene ambiguous. Trimming pared 4 bases from V and 2 bases from J, leaving 12 bases between. The V gene's germline CDR1 is MGHRA and CDR2 YSYEKL. CDR3 length equals 14 residues. The CDR3: CASSRLTATYEQYF. The CDR3 nucleotides are TGCGCCAGCAGCCGCCTGACTGCTACCTACGAGCAGTACTTC.

A word on this clone: Other DNA variants within this sample encode the same CDR3. J is TRBJ1-1 and V is TRBV15; no firm D call. V was clipped by 3 bases and J by 0 bases, with 5 bases between them. The CDR3 totals 13 residues. CDR1 is LNHNV, CDR2 YYDKDF, per germline (reference sequence). Here the CDR3 reads CATSSRMNTEAFF. In DNA form, the CDR3 reads TGTGCCACCAGCAGCAGGATGAACACTGAAGCTTTCTTT.

The chain's CDR3 is CASSPEGGINQPQHF. DNA for the CDR3: TGTGCCAGCAGCCCCGAGGGCGGGATCAATCAGCCCCAGCATTTT. V and J are TRBV11-2 and TRBJ1-5; the D is unclear. Germline values: CDR1 SGHAT, CDR2 FQNNGV. This CDR3 has 15 residues. Trimming stripped 5 bases from V and 3 bases from J, with 14 bases between.

The chain joins TRBV28 to TRBJ2-1; D is uncertain. Germline V gene lookup returns CDR1 MDHEN and CDR2 SYDVKM. The V gene lost 7 bases and the J gene lost 8 bases, with 21 bases spanning the gap. The CDR3 sequence is 15 residues long. The DNA of the CDR3 is TGTGCCAGCACAAAGTCTAGTGTCGGTTTCGATGAGCAGTTCTTC. Protein product: CASTKSSVGFDEQFF.